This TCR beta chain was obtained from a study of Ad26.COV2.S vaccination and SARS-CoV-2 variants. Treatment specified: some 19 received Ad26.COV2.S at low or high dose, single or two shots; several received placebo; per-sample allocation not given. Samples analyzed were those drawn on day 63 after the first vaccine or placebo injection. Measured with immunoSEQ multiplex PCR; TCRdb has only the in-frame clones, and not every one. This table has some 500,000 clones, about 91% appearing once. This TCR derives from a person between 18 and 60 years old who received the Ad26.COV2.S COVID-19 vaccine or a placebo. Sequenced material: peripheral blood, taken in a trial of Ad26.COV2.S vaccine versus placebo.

CDR3 loop: CASSLGGSGGELFF. The CDR3 DNA sequence: TGCGCCAGCAGCTTGGGAGGGTCCGGCGGGGAGCTGTTTTTT. The chain employs TRBV5-1 and TRBJ2-2; TRBD2 is a possible D gene (5 bases). The CDR3 extends over 14 amino acids. Per germline, CDR1 SGHRS and CDR2 YFSETQ. V was trimmed by 0 bases and J by 7 bases, leaving 10 bases between them.